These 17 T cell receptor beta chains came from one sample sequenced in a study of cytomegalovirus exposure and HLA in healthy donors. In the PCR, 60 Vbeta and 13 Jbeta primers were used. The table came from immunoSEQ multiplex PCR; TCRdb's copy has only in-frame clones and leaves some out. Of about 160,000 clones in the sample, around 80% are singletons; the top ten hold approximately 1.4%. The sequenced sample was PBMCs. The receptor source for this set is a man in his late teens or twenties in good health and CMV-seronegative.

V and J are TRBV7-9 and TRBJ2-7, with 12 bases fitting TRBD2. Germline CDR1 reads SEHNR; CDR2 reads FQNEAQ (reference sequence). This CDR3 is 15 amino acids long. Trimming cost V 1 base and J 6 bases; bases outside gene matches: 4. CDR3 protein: CASSLGGLAGIEQYF. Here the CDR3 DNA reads TGTGCCAGCAGCTTAGGCGGACTAGCGGGGATCGAGCAGTACTTC.

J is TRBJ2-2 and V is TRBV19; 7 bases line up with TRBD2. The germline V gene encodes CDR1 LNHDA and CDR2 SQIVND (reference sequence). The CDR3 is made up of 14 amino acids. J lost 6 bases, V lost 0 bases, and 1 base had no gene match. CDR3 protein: CASSIELAPGELFF. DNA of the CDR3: TGTGCCAGTAGTATAGAACTAGCGCCCGGGGAGCTGTTTTTT.

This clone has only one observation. In DNA, the CDR3 is TGTGCCAGCAGTTATCGGGGGTACCAAGAGACCCAGTACTTC. It is translated as CASSYRGYQETQYF. The chain recombines TRBV6-5 with TRBJ2-5, with a tentative D call TRBD2 (6 bases). Per germline, CDR1 MNHEY and CDR2 SVGAGI. The CDR3 length is 14 residues. V was shortened by 3 bases and J by 0 bases, with 8 bases between the two germline ends.

The CDR3 here is CASSGRAAEQYF. The DNA for the CDR3 is TGTGCCTCTAGCGGGAGGGCCGCGGAGCAGTACTTC. The V call is TRBV30, the J call TRBJ2-7, with 12 positions matching TRBD2. J gave up 7 bases and V 7 bases, and 5 bases lay outside the gene matches. Germline loops: CDR1 GTSNPN, CDR2 SVGIG (reference sequence). There are 12 residues in the CDR3. The whole variable domain, remainder taken from reference TRBV30 and TRBJ2-7, is SQTIHQWPATLVQPVGSPLSLECTVEGTSNPNLYWYRQAAGRGLQLLFYSVGIGQISSEVPQNLSASRPQDRQFILSSKKLLLSDSGFYLCASSGRAAEQYFGPGTRLTVT.

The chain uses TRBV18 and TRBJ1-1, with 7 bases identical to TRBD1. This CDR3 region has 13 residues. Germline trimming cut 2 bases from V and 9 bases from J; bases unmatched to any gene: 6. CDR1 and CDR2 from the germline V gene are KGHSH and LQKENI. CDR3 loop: CASSPTGTAQAFF. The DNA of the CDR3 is TGTGCCAGCTCACCAACGGGGACAGCCCAAGCTTTCTTT.

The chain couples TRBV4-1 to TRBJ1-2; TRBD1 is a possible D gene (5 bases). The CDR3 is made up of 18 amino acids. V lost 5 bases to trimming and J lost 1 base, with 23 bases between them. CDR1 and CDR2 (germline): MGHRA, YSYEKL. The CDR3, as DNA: TGCGCCAGCAGCAAAATCGCCGAGGTGGGGCGGGGTAACTATGGCTACACCTTC. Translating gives CASSKIAEVGRGNYGYTF.

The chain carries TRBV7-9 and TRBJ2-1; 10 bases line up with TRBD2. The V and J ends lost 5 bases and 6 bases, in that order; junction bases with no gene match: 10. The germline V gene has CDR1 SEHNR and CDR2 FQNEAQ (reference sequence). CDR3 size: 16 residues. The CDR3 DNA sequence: TGTGCCAGCAGCCCACGACTAGCGGGTAGAGGCAATGAGCAGTTCTTC. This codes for CASSPRLAGRGNEQFF.

CDR3 sequence (DNA): TGTGCCAGCAGCTTAGGGACAGGGGGACCGTCAGATACGCAGTATTTT. This translates into CASSLGTGGPSDTQYF. This rearrangement joins TRBV7-2 to TRBJ2-3, with 10 bases that match TRBD1. J lost 4 bases, V lost 1 base, and 5 bases had no gene match. Per the germline V gene, CDR1 is SGHTA and CDR2 is FQGNSA. The CDR3 length is 16 residues.

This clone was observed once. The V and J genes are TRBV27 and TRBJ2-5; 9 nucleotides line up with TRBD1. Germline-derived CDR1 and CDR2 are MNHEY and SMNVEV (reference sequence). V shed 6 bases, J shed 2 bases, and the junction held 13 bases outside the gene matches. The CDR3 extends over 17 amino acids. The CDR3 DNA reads TGTGCCAGCAGCCCCTGGGGGACAGGGCGACTTCAAGAGACCCAGTACTTC. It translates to CASSPWGTGRLQETQYF.

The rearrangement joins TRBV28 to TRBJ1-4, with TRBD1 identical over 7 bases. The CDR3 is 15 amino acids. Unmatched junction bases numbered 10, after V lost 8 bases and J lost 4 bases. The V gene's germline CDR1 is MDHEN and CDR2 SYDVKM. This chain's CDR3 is CASQGGDRHNEKLFF. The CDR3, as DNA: TGTGCCAGCCAAGGTGGGGACAGACATAATGAAAAACTGTTTTTT.

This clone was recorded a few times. As DNA, the CDR3 is TGTGCCAGCAGTGAACAGGCTTGGCAGTATTTT. This sequence encodes CASSEQAWQYF. The chain joins TRBV6-1 to TRBJ2-3; D uncertain. Germline CDR1 MNHNS, CDR2 SASEGT. With 2 bases removed from V and 11 bases from J, the gap between germline ends came to 8 bases. CDR3 size: 11 residues.

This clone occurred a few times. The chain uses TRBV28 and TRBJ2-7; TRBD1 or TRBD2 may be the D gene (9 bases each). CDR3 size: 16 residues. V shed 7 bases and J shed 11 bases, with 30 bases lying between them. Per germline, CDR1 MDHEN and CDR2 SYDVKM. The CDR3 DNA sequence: TGTGCCAGCACGGGGACAGGGAGAACTAGCGGGTTAGGGAAGTACTTC. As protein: CASTGTGRTSGLGKYF.

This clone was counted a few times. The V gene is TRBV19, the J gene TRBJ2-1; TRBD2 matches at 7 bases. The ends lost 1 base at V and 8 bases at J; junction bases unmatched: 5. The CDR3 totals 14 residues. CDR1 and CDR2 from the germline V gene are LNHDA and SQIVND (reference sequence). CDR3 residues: CASSIGLAGDEQFF. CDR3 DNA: TGTGCCAGTAGTATAGGACTAGCAGGCGATGAGCAGTTCTTC.

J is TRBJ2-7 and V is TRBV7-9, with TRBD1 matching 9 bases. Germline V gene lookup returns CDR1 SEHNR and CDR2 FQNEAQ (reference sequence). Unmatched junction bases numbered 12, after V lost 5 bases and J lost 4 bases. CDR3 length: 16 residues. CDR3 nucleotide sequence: TGTGCCAGCAGCCGAAACACAGGGGGCGCTTGGTACGAGCAGTACTTC. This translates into CASSRNTGGAWYEQYF. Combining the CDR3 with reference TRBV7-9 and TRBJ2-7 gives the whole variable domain DTGVSQNPRHKITKRGQNVTFRCDPISEHNRLYWYRQTLGQGPEFLTYFQNEAQLEKSRLLSDRFSAERPKGSFSTLEIQRTEQGDSAMYLCASSRNTGGAWYEQYFGPGTRLTVT.

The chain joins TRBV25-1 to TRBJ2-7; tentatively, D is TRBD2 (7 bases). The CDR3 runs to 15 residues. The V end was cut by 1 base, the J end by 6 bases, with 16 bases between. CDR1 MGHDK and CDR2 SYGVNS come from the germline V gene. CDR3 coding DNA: TGTGCCAGCAGTGAATGGGGGGGGCGCCCCCTCGAGCAGTACTTC. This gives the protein CASSEWGGRPLEQYF.

CDR3 sequence (DNA): TGTGCCAGCAGTTACTCGATTAGAAGCTACGAGCAGTACTTC. This translates into CASSYSIRSYEQYF. V is TRBV6-5 and J is TRBJ2-5; D remains ambiguous. The better agreement between TRBJ2-7 and the DNA end casts doubt on the J call. CDR1 is MNHEY and CDR2 is SVGAGI in the germline V gene. The CDR3 is made up of 14 amino acids.

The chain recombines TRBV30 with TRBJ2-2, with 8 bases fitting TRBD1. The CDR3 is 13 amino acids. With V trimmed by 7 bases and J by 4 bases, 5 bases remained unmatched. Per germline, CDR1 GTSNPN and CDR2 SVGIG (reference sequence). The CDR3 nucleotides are TGTGCCTCCGGACAGGGCGGCACCGGGGAGCTGTTTTTT. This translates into CASGQGGTGELFF.